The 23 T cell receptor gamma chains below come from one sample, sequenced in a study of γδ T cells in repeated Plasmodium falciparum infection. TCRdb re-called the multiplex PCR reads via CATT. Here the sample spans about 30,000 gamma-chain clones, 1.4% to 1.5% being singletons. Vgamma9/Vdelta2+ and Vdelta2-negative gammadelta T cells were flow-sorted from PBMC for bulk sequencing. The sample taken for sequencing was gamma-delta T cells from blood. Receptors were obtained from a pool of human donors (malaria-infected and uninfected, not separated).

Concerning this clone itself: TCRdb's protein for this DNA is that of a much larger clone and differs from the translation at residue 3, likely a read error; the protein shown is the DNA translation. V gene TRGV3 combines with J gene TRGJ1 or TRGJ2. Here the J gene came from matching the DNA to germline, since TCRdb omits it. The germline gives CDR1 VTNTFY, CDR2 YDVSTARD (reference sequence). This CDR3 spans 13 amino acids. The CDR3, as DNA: TGTGCCGCCTGGGACGCCAGGGTGAAGGAGAAACTCTTT. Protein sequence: CAAWDARVKEKLF.

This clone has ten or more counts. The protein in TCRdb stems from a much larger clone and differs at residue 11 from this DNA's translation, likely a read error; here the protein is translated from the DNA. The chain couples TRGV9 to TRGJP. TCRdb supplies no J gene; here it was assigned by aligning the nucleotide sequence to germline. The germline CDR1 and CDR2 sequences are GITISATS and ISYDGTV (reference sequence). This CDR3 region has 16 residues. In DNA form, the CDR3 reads TGTGCCTTGTGGGAGGCCCCGAAGTTGGGCGAAAAAATCAAGGTATTT. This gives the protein CALWEAPKLGEKIKVF.

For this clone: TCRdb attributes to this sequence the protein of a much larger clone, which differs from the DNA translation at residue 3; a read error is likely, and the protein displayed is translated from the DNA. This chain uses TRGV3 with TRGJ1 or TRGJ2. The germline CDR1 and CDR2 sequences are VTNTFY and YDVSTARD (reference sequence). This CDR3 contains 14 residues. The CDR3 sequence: CAIWEASWNYKKLF. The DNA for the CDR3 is TGTGCCATCTGGGAGGCCTCTTGGAATTATAAGAAACTCTTT.

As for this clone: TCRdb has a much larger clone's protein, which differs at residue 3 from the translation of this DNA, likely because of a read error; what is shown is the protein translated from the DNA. CDR3 DNA: TGTGCCTCGTGGGAGGCTCGTTATTATAAGAAACTCTTT. The encoded protein is CASWEARYYKKLF. This chain joins TRGV9 and TRGJ1 or TRGJ2. TCRdb offers no J gene call, so here the DNA was matched to germline to obtain one. In germline, CDR1 is GITISATS, CDR2 ISYDGTV (reference sequence). The length of the CDR3 is 13 residues.

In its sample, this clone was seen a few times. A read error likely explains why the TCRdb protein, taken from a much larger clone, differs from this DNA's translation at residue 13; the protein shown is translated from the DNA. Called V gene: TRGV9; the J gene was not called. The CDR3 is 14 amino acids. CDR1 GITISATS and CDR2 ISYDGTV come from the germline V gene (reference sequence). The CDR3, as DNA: TGTGCCTTGTGGGAGAACCTCACTGGTTGGTTCAAGTTATTT. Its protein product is CALWENLTGWFKLF.

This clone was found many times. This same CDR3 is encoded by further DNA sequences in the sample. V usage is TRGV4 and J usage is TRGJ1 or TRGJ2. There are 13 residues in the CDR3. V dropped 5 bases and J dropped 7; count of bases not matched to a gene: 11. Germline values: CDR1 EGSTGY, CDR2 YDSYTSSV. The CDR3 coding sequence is TGTGCCACCTGGGTCCCCGGGGACTATAAGAAACTCTTT. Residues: CATWVPGDYKKLF.

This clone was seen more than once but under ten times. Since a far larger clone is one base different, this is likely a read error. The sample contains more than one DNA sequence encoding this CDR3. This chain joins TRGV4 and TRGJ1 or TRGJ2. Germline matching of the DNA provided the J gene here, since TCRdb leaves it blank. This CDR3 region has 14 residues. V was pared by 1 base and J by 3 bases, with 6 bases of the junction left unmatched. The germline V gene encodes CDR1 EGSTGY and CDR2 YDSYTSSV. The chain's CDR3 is CATWDGLRYYKKLF. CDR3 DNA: TGTGCCACCTGGGATGGACTCCGTTATTATAAGAAACTCTTT.

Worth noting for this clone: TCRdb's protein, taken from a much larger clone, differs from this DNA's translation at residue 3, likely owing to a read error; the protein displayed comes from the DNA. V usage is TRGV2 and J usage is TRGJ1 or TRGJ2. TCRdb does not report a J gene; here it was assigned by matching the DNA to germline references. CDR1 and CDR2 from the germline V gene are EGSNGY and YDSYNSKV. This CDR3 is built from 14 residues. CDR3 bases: TGTGCCCCCTGGGACGGGCCAGGGATTTATAAGAAACTCTTT. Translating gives CAPWDGPGIYKKLF.

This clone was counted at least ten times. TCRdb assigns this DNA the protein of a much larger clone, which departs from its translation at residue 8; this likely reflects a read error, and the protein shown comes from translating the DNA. The CDR3 spells CALWEVQSHYKKLF. Written as DNA, the CDR3 is TGTGCCTTGTGGGAGGTGCAAAGCCATTATAAGAAACTCTTT. The chain combines TRGV9 with TRGJ1 or TRGJ2. The length of the CDR3 is 14 residues. Germline CDR1 reads GITISATS; CDR2 reads ISYDGTV (reference sequence). V shed 0 bases, J shed 5 bases, and the junction held 7 bases outside the gene matches.

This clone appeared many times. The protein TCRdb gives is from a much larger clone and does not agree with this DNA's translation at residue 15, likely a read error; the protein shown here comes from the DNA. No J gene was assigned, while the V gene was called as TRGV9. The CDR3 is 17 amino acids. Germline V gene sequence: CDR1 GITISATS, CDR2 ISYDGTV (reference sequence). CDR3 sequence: CALWVNHQELGKKIRVF. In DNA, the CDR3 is TGTGCCTTGTGGGTGAACCACCAAGAGTTGGGCAAAAAAATCAGGGTATTT.

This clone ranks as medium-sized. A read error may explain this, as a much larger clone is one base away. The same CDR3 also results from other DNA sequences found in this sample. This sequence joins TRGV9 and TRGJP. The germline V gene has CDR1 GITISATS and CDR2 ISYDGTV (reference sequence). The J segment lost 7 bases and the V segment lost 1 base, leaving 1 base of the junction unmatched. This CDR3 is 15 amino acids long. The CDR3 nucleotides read TGTGCCTTGTGGGAGGTCGAGTTGGGCAAAAAAATCAAGGTATTT. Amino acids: CALWEVELGKKIKVF.

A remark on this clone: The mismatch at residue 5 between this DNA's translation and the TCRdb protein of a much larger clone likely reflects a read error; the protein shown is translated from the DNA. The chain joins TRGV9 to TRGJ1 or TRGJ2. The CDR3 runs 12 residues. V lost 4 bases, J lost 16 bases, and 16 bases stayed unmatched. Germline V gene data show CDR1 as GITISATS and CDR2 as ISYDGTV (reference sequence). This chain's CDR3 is CALWELKNGGLF. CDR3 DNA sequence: TGTGCCTTGTGGGAACTGAAAAATGGGGGGCTCTTT.

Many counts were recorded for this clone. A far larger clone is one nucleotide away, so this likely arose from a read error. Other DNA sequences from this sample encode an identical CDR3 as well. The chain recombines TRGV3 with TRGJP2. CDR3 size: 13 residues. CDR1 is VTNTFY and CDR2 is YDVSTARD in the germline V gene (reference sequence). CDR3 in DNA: TGCGCCACCTGGGACCTGATTGATTGGATCAAGACGTTT. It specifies CATWDLIDWIKTF.

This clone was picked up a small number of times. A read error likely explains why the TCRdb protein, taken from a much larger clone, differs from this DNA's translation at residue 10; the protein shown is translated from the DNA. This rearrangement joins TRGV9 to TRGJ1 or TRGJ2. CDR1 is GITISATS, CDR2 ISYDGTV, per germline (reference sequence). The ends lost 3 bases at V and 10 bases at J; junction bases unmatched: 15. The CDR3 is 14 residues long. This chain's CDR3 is CALWESYRYEKKLF. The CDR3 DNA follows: TGTGCCTTGTGGGAGTCGTACCGTTATGAGAAGAAACTCTTT.

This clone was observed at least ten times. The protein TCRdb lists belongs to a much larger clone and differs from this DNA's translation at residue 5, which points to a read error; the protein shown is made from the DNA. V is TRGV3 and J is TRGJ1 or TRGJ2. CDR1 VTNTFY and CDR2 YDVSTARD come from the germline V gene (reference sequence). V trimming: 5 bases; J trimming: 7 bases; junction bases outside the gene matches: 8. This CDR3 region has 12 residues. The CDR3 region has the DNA TGTGCCACCTGGGCCGTTAACTATAAGAAACTCTTT. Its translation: CATWAVNYKKLF.

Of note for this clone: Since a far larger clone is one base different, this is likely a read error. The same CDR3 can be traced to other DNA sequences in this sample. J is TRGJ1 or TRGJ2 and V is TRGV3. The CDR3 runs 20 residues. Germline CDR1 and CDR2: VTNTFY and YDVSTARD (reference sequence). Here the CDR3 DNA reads TGTGCCACCTGGGACAGGCCATTAAAACCATGGGGGATAGTTCGCCATAAGAAACTTTTT. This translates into CATWDRPLKPWGIVRHKKLF.

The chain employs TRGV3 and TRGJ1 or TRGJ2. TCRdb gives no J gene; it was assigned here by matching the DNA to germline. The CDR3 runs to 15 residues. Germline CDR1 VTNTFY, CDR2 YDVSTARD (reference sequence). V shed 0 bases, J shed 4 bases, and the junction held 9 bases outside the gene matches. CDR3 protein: CATWDRPDPYYKKLF. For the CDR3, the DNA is TGTGCCACCTGGGACAGGCCGGACCCATATTATAAGAAACTCTTT.

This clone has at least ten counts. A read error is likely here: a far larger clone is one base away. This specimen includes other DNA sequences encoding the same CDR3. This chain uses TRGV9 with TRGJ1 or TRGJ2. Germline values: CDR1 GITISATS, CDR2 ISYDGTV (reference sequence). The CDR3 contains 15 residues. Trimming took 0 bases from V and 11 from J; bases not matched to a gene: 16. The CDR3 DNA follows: TGTGCCTTGTGGGAGGTGTCGGAGGAGGGGCCGGAGAAACTCTTT. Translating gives CALWEVSEEGPEKLF.

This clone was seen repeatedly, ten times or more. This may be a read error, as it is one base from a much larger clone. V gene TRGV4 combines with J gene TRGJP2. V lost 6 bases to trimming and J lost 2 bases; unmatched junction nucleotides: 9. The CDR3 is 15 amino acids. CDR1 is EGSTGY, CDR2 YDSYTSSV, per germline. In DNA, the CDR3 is TGTGCCACCTGGAGGTCTTGGAGTAGTGATTGGATCAAGACGTTT. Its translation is CATWRSWSSDWIKTF.

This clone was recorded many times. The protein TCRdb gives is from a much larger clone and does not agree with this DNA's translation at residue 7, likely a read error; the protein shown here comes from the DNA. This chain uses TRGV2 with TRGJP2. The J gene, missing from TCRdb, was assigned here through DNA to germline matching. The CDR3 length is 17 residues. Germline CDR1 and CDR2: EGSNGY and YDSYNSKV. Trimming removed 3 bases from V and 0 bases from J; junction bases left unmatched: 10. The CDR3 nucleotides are TGTGCCACCTGGGACCTACGGACGTATAGTAGTGATTGGATCAAGACGTTT. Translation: CATWDLRTYSSDWIKTF.

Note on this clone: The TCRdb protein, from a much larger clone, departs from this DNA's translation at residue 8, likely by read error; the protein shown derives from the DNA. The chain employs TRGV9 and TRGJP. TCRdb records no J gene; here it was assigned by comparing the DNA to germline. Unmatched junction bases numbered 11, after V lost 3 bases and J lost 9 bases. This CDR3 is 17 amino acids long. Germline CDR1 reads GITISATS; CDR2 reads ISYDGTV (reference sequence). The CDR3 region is CALWELPAGLGKKIKVF. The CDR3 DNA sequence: TGTGCCTTGTGGGAGCTACCAGCAGGGTTGGGCAAAAAAATCAAGGTATTT.

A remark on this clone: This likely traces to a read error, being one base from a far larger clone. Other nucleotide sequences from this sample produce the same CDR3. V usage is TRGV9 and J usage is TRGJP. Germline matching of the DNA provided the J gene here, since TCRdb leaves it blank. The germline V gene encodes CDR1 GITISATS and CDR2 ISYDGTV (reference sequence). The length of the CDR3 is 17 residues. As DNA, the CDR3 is TGTGCCTTGTGGGAGACTCTTATTGAGTTAGGCAAAAAAATCAAGGTATTT. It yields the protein CALWETLIELGKKIKVF.

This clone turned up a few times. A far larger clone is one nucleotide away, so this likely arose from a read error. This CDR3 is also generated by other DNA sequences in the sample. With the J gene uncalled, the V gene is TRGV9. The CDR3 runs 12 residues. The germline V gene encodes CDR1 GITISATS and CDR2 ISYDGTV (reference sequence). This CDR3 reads CALWEVRKIKVF. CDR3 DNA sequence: TGTGCCTTGTGGGAGGTTAGGAAAATCAAGGTATTC.